This T cell receptor beta chain was sequenced during a study of blood T cell repertoires in COVID-19. Study summary: Samples of COVID-19 (acute and convalescent) were obtained from the United States, Italy and Spain. PBMCs, B-cell-depleted T cells, or T cells provided the cDNA or gDNA that made up the material.

Authors' processing steps: Nucleated cell number was recorded as an estimate derived from reference gene primer amplification. Measured with immunoSEQ multiplex PCR; TCRdb has only the in-frame clones, and not every one. V, J and clone size are those of that table, while D and trimming were read from the DNA. The sample carries 120,000 to 150,000 clones, approximately 87% recorded once. The CDR3 loop spans 13 amino acids. The germline V and J ends were trimmed by 0 bases and 6 bases, with 6 bases remaining between them. Germline CDR1 is MNHEY and CDR2 is SVGAGI. The clonotype originates from a woman between 50 and 59 years old with active or convalescent COVID-19. V gene TRBV6-5 combines with J gene TRBJ1-5, with no clear D. The material sequenced was peripheral blood. Here the CDR3 DNA reads TGTGCCAGCAGTTACTCGTCCGGTCAGCCCCAGCATTTT. It encodes CASSYSSGQPQHF.